The 27 T cell receptor beta chains below were found in one sample sequenced in a study of cytotoxic CD8 clonotypes in ibrutinib-treated CLL. The method was immunoSEQ multiplex PCR; TCRdb's version includes in-frame clones alone and lacks a portion of them. The sample carries nearly 300,000 clones, approximately 76% recorded once. The sample consisted of PBMCs, taken at disease progression, from a patient treated with ibrutinib. Every receptor here comes from a human donor with chronic lymphocytic leukemia.

The gene calls are TRBV5-4 and TRBJ1-3; TRBD1 agrees at 7 bases. The CDR3 has 15 amino acids. The germline gives CDR1 SGHNT, CDR2 YYREEE (reference sequence). V lost 2 bases and J lost 2; bases outside the gene matches: 4. CDR3 sequence (DNA): TGTGCCAGCAGCTTCAGGGGGACAGCTGGAAACACCATATATTTT. Encoded protein: CASSFRGTAGNTIYF.

This sequence joins TRBV6-5 and TRBJ2-5, with D perhaps TRBD2 (7 bases). The CDR3 length is 14 residues. The V gene's germline CDR1 is MNHEY and CDR2 SVGAGI. V was trimmed by 11 bases and J by 5 bases, leaving 21 bases between them. In DNA form, the CDR3 reads TGTGCCTCGCACAGAGAGGGGGGGTCGGAGACCCAGTACTTC. This sequence encodes CASHREGGSETQYF.

CDR3: CASSVGAGTYGYTF. CDR3 DNA: TGTGCCAGCAGCGTAGGGGCAGGGACCTATGGCTACACCTTC. The chain is built from TRBV9 and TRBJ1-2, with D tentatively TRBD1 (5 bases). The CDR3 loop spans 14 amino acids. CDR1 is SGDLS, CDR2 YYNGEE, per germline. Trimming stripped 0 bases from V and 4 bases from J, with 10 bases between.

This clone has only a few counts. The chain employs TRBV15 and TRBJ2-1; D gene unclear. The CDR3 contains 14 residues. Trimming stripped 4 bases from V and 7 bases from J, with 14 bases between. Germline lookup yields CDR1 LNHNV and CDR2 YYDKDF (reference sequence). The CDR3, as DNA: TGTGCCACCAGCACCCAATGGGGTGGGAATGAGCAGTTCTTC. This sequence encodes CATSTQWGGNEQFF.

The chain carries TRBV10-2 and TRBJ2-2; 9 nucleotides align to TRBD2. The CDR3 spans 15 residues. V was clipped by 4 bases and J by 3 bases; unmatched bases: 3. The germline V gene has CDR1 WSHSY and CDR2 SAAADI. The CDR3 region has the DNA TGCGCCAGCAGTGCTGCGGGGGGGGACACCGGGGAGCTGTTTTTT. It yields the protein CASSAAGGDTGELFF.

This chain links TRBV6-4 with TRBJ2-3; TRBD2 matches 8 bases. The CDR3 spans 15 residues. Germline V lookup: CDR1 MRHNA, CDR2 SNTAGT. V shed 3 bases, J shed 6 bases, and the junction held 8 bases outside the gene matches. As DNA, the CDR3 is TGTGCCAGCAGTGAATCGGGACTAGTAGGGGATACGCAGTATTTT. It is translated as CASSESGLVGDTQYF.

This clone was observed many times. The J gene is TRBJ2-7, the V gene TRBV12-5; 8 bases map to TRBD1. The CDR3 runs to 15 residues. V shed 4 bases and J 4 bases; nucleotides not matched to a gene: 9. Germline assignment: CDR1 LGHNT and CDR2 FRNRAP. This CDR3 is CASGSVGQGTYEQYF. In DNA, the CDR3 is TGTGCTAGTGGTTCGGTCGGACAGGGTACTTACGAGCAGTACTTC.

This clone has more than one count but fewer than ten. V and J are TRBV4-1 and TRBJ1-5, with a weak D call TRBD1 (6 bases). Germline loops: CDR1 MGHRA, CDR2 YSYEKL. The CDR3 runs to 18 residues. The V and J ends lost 1 base and 0 bases respectively, with 16 bases between them. The CDR3 loop reads CASSQVGQVKNSNQPQHF. CDR3 in DNA: TGCGCCAGCAGCCAAGTGGGACAAGTTAAAAATAGCAATCAGCCCCAGCATTTT.

The rearrangement joins TRBV15 to TRBJ2-7, with 11 positions matching TRBD1. The J segment lost 5 bases and the V segment lost 1 base, leaving 4 bases of the junction unmatched. CDR1 and CDR2 (germline): LNHNV, YYDKDF (reference sequence). This CDR3 region has 15 residues. CDR3 coding DNA: TGTGCCACCAGCAGAGGGACAGGGGGCTGGGACGAGCAGTACTTC. Translated: CATSRGTGGWDEQYF.

The V call is TRBV7-9, the J call TRBJ2-7; no clear D gene. Germline assignment: CDR1 SEHNR and CDR2 FQNEAQ (reference sequence). The CDR3 has 13 amino acids. Trimming stripped 1 base from V and 3 bases from J, with 7 bases between. The chain's CDR3 is CASSLGARYEQYF. For the CDR3, the DNA is TGTGCCAGCAGCTTAGGTGCGCGCTACGAGCAGTACTTC. The complete variable domain, with remaining parts taken from reference TRBV7-9 and TRBJ2-7, reads DTGVSQNPRHKITKRGQNVTFRCDPISEHNRLYWYRQTLGQGPEFLTYFQNEAQLEKSRLLSDRFSAERPKGSFSTLEIQRTEQGDSAMYLCASSLGARYEQYFGPGTRLTVT.

The chain joins TRBV6-6 to TRBJ1-2; 9 bases map to TRBD1. V was pared by 5 bases and J by 4 bases, with 2 bases of the junction left unmatched. CDR1 is MNHNY and CDR2 is SVGAGI in the germline V gene (reference sequence). This CDR3 is 13 amino acids long. CDR3 protein: CASSDRGIYGYTF. The CDR3, as DNA: TGTGCCAGCAGTGACAGGGGGATCTATGGCTACACCTTC.

The chain links TRBV28 to TRBJ2-7; D gene uncertain. The CDR3 totals 13 residues. Trimming removed 10 bases from V and 2 bases from J, with 15 bases in between. Germline assignment: CDR1 MDHEN and CDR2 SYDVKM. CDR3 in DNA: TGTGCCACCCATCCCACAGCAACCTACGAGCAGTACTTC. Translating it yields CATHPTATYEQYF.

This sequence joins TRBV2 and TRBJ1-2, with 7 bases that match TRBD1. CDR1 is SNHLY and CDR2 is FYNNEI in the germline V gene. J gave up 4 bases and V 8 bases, and 7 bases lay outside the gene matches. There are 13 residues in the CDR3. CDR3 sequence: CASELQGGYGYTF. The CDR3 bases are TGTGCCAGCGAGCTCCAGGGGGGCTATGGCTACACCTTC. The complete variable domain, with remaining parts taken from reference TRBV2 and TRBJ1-2, reads EPEVTQTPSHQVTQMGQEVILRCVPISNHLYFYWYRQILGQKVEFLVSFYNNEISEKSEIFDDQFSVERPDGSNFTLKIRSTKLEDSAMYFCASELQGGYGYTFGSGTRLTVV.

This clone has only a few counts. The rearrangement joins TRBV2 to TRBJ2-3, with D possibly being TRBD1 (5 bases). V shed 10 bases and J shed 8 bases, with 13 bases lying between them. Germline CDR1 SNHLY, CDR2 FYNNEI. The CDR3 has 11 residues. The CDR3: CATTDRGTQYF. For the CDR3, the DNA is TGTGCCACCACCGACAGAGGTACGCAGTATTTT.

The rearrangement uses TRBV12-1 and TRBJ2-7; the table gives TRBD1 as D, unverified against the DNA. TRBV12-1 is an annotated pseudogene. This CDR3 spans 15 amino acids. CDR3 sequence (DNA): TGTGCCAGCAGCTTTGCCCCGGGACACCACTACGAGCAGTACTTC. This sequence encodes CASSFAPGHHYEQYF.

This chain links TRBV10-3 with TRBJ2-7, with D uncertain. Germline assignment: CDR1 ENHRY and CDR2 SYGVKD. The V end lost 4 bases, the J end lost 2 bases, and 12 bases lay between the germline ends. The CDR3 is 14 amino acids. The DNA of the CDR3 is TGTGCCATCAGTGGTTCTGCAGGCCCCTACGAGCAGTACTTC. Translating gives CAISGSAGPYEQYF.

V is TRBV14 and J is TRBJ1-6; D is unresolved. The CDR3 covers 14 residues. Germline V gene data show CDR1 as SGHDN and CDR2 as FVKESK. The germline V and J ends were trimmed by 6 bases and 0 bases, with 6 bases remaining between them. This CDR3 reads CASRKSSYNSPLHF. The CDR3 region has the DNA TGTGCCAGCAGAAAGAGCTCCTATAATTCACCCCTCCACTTT.

The rearrangement uses TRBV7-9 and TRBJ2-1; tentative D call: TRBD1 (6 bases). The V and J ends lost 5 bases and 9 bases respectively, with 14 bases between them. This CDR3 spans 13 amino acids. Germline V lookup: CDR1 SEHNR, CDR2 FQNEAQ (reference sequence). The CDR3 DNA reads TGTGCCAGCAGCATCTACTACAGGGCTGAGCAGTTCTTC. It translates to CASSIYYRAEQFF.

This clone was recorded a few times. This chain joins TRBV2 and TRBJ1-2; D is unresolved. The germline V and J ends were trimmed by 6 bases and 3 bases, with 11 bases remaining between them. Germline V lookup: CDR1 SNHLY, CDR2 FYNNEI. This CDR3 region has 13 residues. The CDR3, as DNA: TGTGCCAGCAGAGCCGCCGGGGACTATGGCTACACCTTC. Its protein is CASRAAGDYGYTF.

The CDR3 spells CASSLNSNTDTQYF. The CDR3, as DNA: TGTGCCAGCAGCTTAAACTCTAACACAGATACGCAGTATTTT. V usage is TRBV7-3 and J usage is TRBJ2-3, with D unclear. The germline gives CDR1 SGHTA, CDR2 FQGTGA. The CDR3 totals 14 residues. Trimming removed 1 base at V and 2 bases at J, with 7 bases between.

The CDR3 region has the DNA TGCAGTCCTCCATGGCTCCACGAGCAGTACTTC. Translation gives CSPPWLHEQYF. The chain combines TRBV20-1 with TRBJ2-7; D unresolved. This CDR3 is 11 amino acids long. Trimming shortened V by 8 bases and J by 5 bases, and 13 bases separated the two germline ends. Germline V lookup: CDR1 DFQATT, CDR2 SNEGSKA (reference sequence).

The chain carries TRBV19 and TRBJ2-1; D may be TRBD1 (5 bases). CDR3 size: 12 residues. V shed 3 bases and J shed 15 bases, with 15 bases lying between them. CDR1 is LNHDA, CDR2 SQIVND, per germline (reference sequence). The CDR3, as DNA: TGTGCCAGTAGTATCGATAGGGGCCCCCCGTTCTTC. This codes for CASSIDRGPPFF.

The genes are TRBV11-2 and TRBJ1-1; D gene unclear. CDR1 is SGHAT and CDR2 is FQNNGV in the germline V gene. The CDR3 extends over 13 amino acids. Trimming removed 0 bases at V and 1 base at J, with 3 bases between. The chain's CDR3 is CASSLEANTEAFF. CDR3 coding DNA: TGTGCCAGCAGCTTAGAGGCGAACACTGAAGCTTTCTTT. The complete variable domain, with remaining parts taken from reference TRBV11-2 and TRBJ1-1, reads EAGVAQSPRYKIIEKRQSVAFWCNPISGHATLYWYQQILGQGPKLLIQFQNNGVVDDSQLPKDRFSAERLKGVDSTLKIQPAKLEDSAVYLCASSLEANTEAFFGQGTRLTVV.

The chain is built from TRBV29-1 and TRBJ1-1; D is ambiguous. Per the germline V gene, CDR1 is SQVTM and CDR2 is ANQGSEA. The CDR3 has 16 amino acids. The V end was cut by 5 bases, the J end by 1 base, with 20 bases between. This chain's CDR3 is CSVSFWEAPANTEAFF. The CDR3 DNA reads as TGCAGCGTTTCTTTCTGGGAAGCCCCCGCGAACACTGAAGCTTTCTTT.

The genes are TRBV5-4 and TRBJ2-5; 7 bases map to TRBD1. The CDR3 contains 13 residues. The germline V gene has CDR1 SGHNT and CDR2 YYREEE (reference sequence). V was pared by 2 bases and J by 5 bases, with 3 bases of the junction left unmatched. In DNA, the CDR3 is TGTGCCAGCAGCTTAGGGGGCCGGGAGACCCAGTACTTC. As protein: CASSLGGRETQYF. Combining the CDR3 with reference TRBV5-4 and TRBJ2-5 gives the whole variable domain ETGVTQSPTHLIKTRGQQVTLRCSSQSGHNTVSWYQQALGQGPQFIFQYYREEENGRGNFPPRFSGLQFPNYSSELNVNALELDDSALYLCASSLGGRETQYFGPGTRLLVL.

The V and J genes are TRBV28 and TRBJ2-7; 11 bases map to TRBD2. V lost 5 bases and J lost 2; bases outside the gene matches: 5. The CDR3 spans 15 residues. Germline V gene lookup returns CDR1 MDHEN and CDR2 SYDVKM. For the CDR3, the DNA is TGTGCCAGCAGTGAACTAGCGGGAGCGGCCTACGAGCAGTACTTC. Translated, it gives CASSELAGAAYEQYF.

The chain joins TRBV5-6 to TRBJ2-7; 9 nucleotides match TRBD1. CDR1 and CDR2 (germline): SGHDT, YYEEEE. This CDR3 region has 14 residues. Losses at the gene ends were 3 bases for V and 4 bases for J; bases not matched to a gene: 5. The CDR3 nucleotides are TGTGCCAGCAGCTGGCCGGGACAGGGTTACGAGCAGTACTTC. This translates into CASSWPGQGYEQYF. The complete variable domain, with remaining parts taken from reference TRBV5-6 and TRBJ2-7, reads DAGVTQSPTHLIKTRGQQVTLRCSPKSGHDTVSWYQQALGQGPQFIFQYYEEEERQRGNFPDRFSGHQFPNYSSELNVNALLLGDSALYLCASSWPGQGYEQYFGPGTRLTVT.